The entry below gives a single T cell receptor beta chain sequence along with its context. The data originate from a study of blood T cell repertoires in COVID-19. Study-wide context: Sample material is recorded as cDNA or gDNA derived from T cells, B-cell-depleted T cells, or PBMCs.

Trimming left V 1 base short and J 5 bases short, with 5 bases between. The CDR3 runs to 12 residues. The germline gives CDR1 LGHNA, CDR2 YNFKEQ. The repertoire was sequenced with immunoSEQ multiplex PCR; TCRdb's copy has only in-frame clones and lacks some. Among approximately 450,000 clones, more than 80% were seen once, and the ten largest hold more than 0.95%. Participant-given clinical history determined each cohort assignment. Symptom resolution, clearance, or two negative PCRs marked donors in Cohort 3 as recovered. The chain uses TRBV4-2 and TRBJ2-5, with D possibly TRBD2 on 5 matching bases. Sample: PBMCs or T cells enriched from blood (not recorded which). The TCR sequence derives from a man aged 30 to 39 who had recovered from COVID-19. The CDR3 is CASSQAGETQYF. The CDR3 DNA sequence: TGTGCCAGCAGCCAAGCGGGGGAGACCCAGTACTTC.